The 8 T cell receptor beta chains below all came from one sample that was sequenced in a study of regulatory T cells in long-lasting Graves disease. Time point reported: newly diagnosed GD, antithyroid drugs for less than 3 months. After RNA was extracted from PBMCs, the TCR library was made from it. Sequencing libraries for TCR beta were prepared with iRepertoire HTBI primers and Arm-PCR of CDR3 regions. TCRdb re-derived calls from the multiplex PCR reads in MiXCR, one entry per CDR3 protein. This table has roughly 510,000 distinct CDR3 sequences, about 16% appearing once. These data were also filed under a second study, of T cells in Graves' hyperthyroidism and ophthalmopathy.

The starting material was peripheral blood mononuclear cells (PBMCs), obtained at new diagnosis, from a patient treated with antithyroid drugs. All receptors derive from a man aged 18 to 35 with Graves disease.

The rearrangement uses TRBV20-1 and TRBJ1-2; the match to TRBD1 covers 10 bases. V was pared by 1 base and J by 8 bases, with 1 base of the junction left unmatched. Germline assignment: CDR1 DFQATT and CDR2 SNEGSKA (reference sequence). CDR3 length: 12 residues. CDR3 bases: TGCAGTGCTAGAGGACAGGGGGCGGGCTACACCTTC. Translated, it gives CSARGQGAGYTF.

This clonotype was found a few times. CDR3 sequence: CASSLDSGYSNQPQHF. The CDR3 bases are TGTGCCAGCAGCTTGGATTCAGGGTATAGCAATCAGCCCCAGCATTTT. This chain links TRBV11-2 with TRBJ1-5, with TRBD1 as a possible D gene (5 bases). V was trimmed by 3 bases and J by 0 bases, leaving 12 bases between them. Germline V gives CDR1 SGHAT, CDR2 FQNNGV. The CDR3 runs to 16 residues.

This clonotype was detected only a few times. The chain recombines TRBV19 with TRBJ2-1; 12 bases agree with TRBD2. Germline CDR1 reads LNHDA; CDR2 reads SQIVND (reference sequence). With 1 base clipped from V and 3 bases from J, the junction kept 1 base outside the gene matches. The CDR3 has 16 amino acids. CDR3 region: CASSIATSGSYNEQFF. The CDR3 DNA is TGTGCCAGTAGTATAGCGACTAGCGGGAGCTACAATGAGCAGTTCTTC.

This clonotype was seen many times. The chain carries TRBV6-1 and TRBJ2-5; D gene uncertain. This CDR3 spans 13 amino acids. Germline CDR1 is MNHNS and CDR2 is SASEGT. Trimming left V 4 bases short and J 4 bases short, with 10 bases between. DNA for the CDR3: TGTGCCAGCAGTGTAGCCGGTGGAGAGACCCAGTACTTC. Protein product: CASSVAGGETQYF.

This clonotype was seen many times. The chain is built from TRBV7-2 and TRBJ2-1; perhaps TRBD2 as D (5 bases). Germline assignment: CDR1 SGHTA and CDR2 FQGNSA. The V and J ends lost 5 bases and 0 bases respectively, with 11 bases between them. CDR3 length equals 15 residues. The CDR3 bases are TGTGCCAGCAGCGGAGCGGTCGGCTCCTACAATGAGCAGTTCTTC. Encoded protein: CASSGAVGSYNEQFF.

This clonotype appeared many times. The V and J genes are TRBV12-3 or TRBV12-4 and TRBJ1-1; TRBD1 is a possible D gene (5 bases). This CDR3 is built from 15 residues. Trimming removed 5 bases at V and 5 bases at J, with 18 bases between. DNA for the CDR3: TGTGCCAGCAGTCCGGACATCTACCGTCGGACTGAAGCTTTCTTT. Its protein is CASSPDIYRRTEAFF.

This clonotype was detected only a few times. V usage is TRBV24-1 and J usage is TRBJ2-3; D is uncertain. CDR3 length: 13 amino acids. V was cut by 2 bases and J by 2 bases, with 4 bases left in between. Per the germline V gene, CDR1 is KGHDR and CDR2 is SFDVKD. The DNA for the CDR3 is TGTGCCACCAGTGATTCTGACACAGATACGCAGTATTTT. Protein product: CATSDSDTDTQYF.

As regards this clonotype: A much larger clone is a single base away; this may be a read error. In this CDR3 the conserved last residue, phenylalanine or tryptophan, is missing, so a read error is likely. V and J are TRBV10-1 and TRBJ2-7, with 9 nucleotides matching TRBD1. V trimming: 0 bases; J trimming: 1 base; junction bases outside the gene matches: 4. Germline V CDR1 and CDR2: WNHNN, SYGVQD (reference sequence). This CDR3 comprises 16 residues. CDR3 amino acids: CASSESSDRGSYEQYL. The CDR3 coding sequence is TGCGCCAGCAGTGAGTCGAGCGACAGGGGGTCCTACGAGCAGTACCTC.